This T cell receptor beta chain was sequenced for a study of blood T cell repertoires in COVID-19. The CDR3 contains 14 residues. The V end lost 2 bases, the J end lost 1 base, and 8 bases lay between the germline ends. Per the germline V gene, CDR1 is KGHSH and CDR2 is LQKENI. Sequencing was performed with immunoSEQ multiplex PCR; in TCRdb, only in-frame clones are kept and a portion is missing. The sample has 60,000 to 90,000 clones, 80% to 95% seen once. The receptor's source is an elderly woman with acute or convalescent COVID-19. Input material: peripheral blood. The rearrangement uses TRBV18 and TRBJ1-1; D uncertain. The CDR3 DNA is TGTGCCAGCTCACCAGAGGAAAAGAACACTGAAGCTTTCTTT. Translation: CASSPEEKNTEAFF.